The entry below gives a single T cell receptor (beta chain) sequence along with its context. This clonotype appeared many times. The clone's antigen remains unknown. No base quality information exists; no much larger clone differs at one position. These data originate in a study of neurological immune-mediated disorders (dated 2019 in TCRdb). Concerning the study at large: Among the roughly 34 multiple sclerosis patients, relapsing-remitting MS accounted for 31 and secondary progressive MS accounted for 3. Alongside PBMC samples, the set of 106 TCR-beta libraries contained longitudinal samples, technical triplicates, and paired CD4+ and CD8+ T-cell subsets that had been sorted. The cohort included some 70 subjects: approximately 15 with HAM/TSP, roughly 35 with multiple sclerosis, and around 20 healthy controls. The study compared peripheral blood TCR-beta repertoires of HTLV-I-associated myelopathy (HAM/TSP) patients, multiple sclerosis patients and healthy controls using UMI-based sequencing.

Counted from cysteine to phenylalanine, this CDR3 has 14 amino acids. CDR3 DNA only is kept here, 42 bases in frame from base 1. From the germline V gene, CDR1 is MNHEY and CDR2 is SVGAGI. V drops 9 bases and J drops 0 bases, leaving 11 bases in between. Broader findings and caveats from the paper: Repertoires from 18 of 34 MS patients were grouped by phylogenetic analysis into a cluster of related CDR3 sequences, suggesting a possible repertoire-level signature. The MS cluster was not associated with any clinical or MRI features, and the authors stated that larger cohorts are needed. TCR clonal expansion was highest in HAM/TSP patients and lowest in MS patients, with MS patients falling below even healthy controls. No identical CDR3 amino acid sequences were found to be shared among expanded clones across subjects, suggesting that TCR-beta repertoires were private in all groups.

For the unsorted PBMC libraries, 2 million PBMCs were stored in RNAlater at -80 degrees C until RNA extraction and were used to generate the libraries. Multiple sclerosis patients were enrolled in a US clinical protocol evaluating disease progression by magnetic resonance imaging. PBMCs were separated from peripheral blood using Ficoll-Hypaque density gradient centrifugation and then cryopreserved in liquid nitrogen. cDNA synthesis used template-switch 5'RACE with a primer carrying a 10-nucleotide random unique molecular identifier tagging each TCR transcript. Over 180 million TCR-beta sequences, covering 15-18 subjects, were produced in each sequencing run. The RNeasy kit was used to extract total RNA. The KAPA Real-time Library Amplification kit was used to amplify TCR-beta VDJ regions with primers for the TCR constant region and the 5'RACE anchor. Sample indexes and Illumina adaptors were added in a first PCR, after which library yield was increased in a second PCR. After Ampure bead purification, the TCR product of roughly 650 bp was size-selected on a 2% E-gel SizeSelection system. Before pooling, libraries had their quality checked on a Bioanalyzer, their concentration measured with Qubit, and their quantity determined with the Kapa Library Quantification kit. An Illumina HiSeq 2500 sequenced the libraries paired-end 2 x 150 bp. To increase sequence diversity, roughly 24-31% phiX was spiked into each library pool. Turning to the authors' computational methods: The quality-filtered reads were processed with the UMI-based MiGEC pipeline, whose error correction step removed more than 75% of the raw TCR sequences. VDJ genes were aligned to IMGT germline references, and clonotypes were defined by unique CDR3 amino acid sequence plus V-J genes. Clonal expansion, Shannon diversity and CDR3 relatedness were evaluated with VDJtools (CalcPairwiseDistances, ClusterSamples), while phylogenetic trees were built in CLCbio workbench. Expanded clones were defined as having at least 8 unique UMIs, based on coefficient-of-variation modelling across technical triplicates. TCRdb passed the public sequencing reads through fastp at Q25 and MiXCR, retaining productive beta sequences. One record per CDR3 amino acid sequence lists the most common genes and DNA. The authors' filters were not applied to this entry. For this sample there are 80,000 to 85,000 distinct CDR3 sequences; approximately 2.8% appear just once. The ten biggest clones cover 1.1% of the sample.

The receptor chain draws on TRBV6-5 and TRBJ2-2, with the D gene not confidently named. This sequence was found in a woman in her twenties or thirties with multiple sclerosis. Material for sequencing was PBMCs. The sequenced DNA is TGTGCCAGTCGATCCTTGGCGAACACCGGGGAGCTGTTTTTT. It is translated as CASRSLANTGELFF.